This T cell receptor (beta chain) was obtained from a study of blood T cell repertoires in COVID-19. Assignments of participants to cohorts depended upon their own reported clinical history. In the authors' methods: Estimation of nucleated cell counts was performed using reference gene primer amplification. TCRdb's table, derived via immunoSEQ multiplex PCR, lists solely in-frame clones and lacks some. The V and J calls and clone size come from that table; D and trimming were worked out from the DNA. The table includes 350,000 to 400,000 clones, 70% to 90% detected once. The CDR3 length is 13 residues. Germline values: CDR1 LGHDT, CDR2 YNNKEL (reference sequence). The V gene lost 1 base and the J gene lost 3 bases, with 4 bases spanning the gap.

The source is a woman in her 30s with acute COVID-19. This chain uses TRBV3-1 (or the pseudogene TRBV3-2) with TRBJ2-1; no clear D gene. The sample was PBMCs or T cells enriched from blood (not recorded which). The CDR3 region is CASSQGSYNEQFF. As DNA, the CDR3 is TGTGCCAGCAGCCAAGGTAGCTACAATGAGCAGTTCTTC.